The TCR beta chain described here comes from a study of identical twins listed by TCRdb under 2016. About the full investigation: To test whether fetal clonotypes persist, the study used deep sequencing on TCR alpha and beta repertoires from monozygotic twins, unrelated adults of various ages, and cord blood. Replicate twin experiments were performed at different times using different library preparation protocols to rule out contamination. The investigation overall reported the following: Because the same donors could not be followed over many years, the conclusions depended on cross-sectional statistical analysis. Excess twin sharing in beta out-of-frame sequences was weaker because fewer shared sequences lowered the signal-to-noise ratio. Abundant cord blood beta clonotypes carried fewer insertions; young adult naive repertoires showed a weaker similar trend, while memory repertoires showed none. Out-of-frame TCR alpha sequences shared between twins showed an excess of low generation-probability sequences compared with coincidental sharing between unrelated individuals. In monozygotic twins, recombination models systematically underestimated out-of-frame TCR alpha sharing, but the models matched the sharing seen between unrelated individuals. Invariant T cells such as MAIT and iNKT could partly confound zero-insertion analyses, though diverse VJ usage argued against this for most clonotypes.

Only a few counts were recorded for this clonotype. Its antigen is still unknown. One base away there is no much larger clone; base qualities are not given. V loses 5 bases, J loses 0 bases, and the germline ends lie 13 bases apart. Its CDR3 holds 15 amino acids, cysteine through phenylalanine. Only the CDR3 DNA stays, 45 bases, in frame from base 1. Every donor in the study was a healthy Caucasian. The twin cohort comprised three pairs of female monozygotic twins, all aged about 18 to 30 years. Positive isolation kits from Invitrogen were used to isolate the CD4+ and CD8+ T cell populations. Receptors were amplified or captured by 5' RACE. The sample was run on an Illumina HiSeq 2000. Template switching introduced a universal primer binding site; the final cDNA contained a unique molecular identifier, enabling accurate counting of TCR cDNA molecules. First-strand cDNA for TCR alpha and beta chains was synthesized from specific primers in the conserved constant-segment region. To control for contamination, every cDNA library carried two barcodes: a SMART-Mk sample barcode plus Illumina barcodes. Two successive PCR steps introduced TruSeq adapter sequences along with Illumina sample barcodes. The Illumina HiSeq platform was used with custom primers to sequence TCR alpha and beta cDNA libraries. Regarding the original processing steps: MiGEC was used to process raw reads and extract unique molecular identifiers, and MiXCR was used to find CDR3 positions. For each individual, recombination models were inferred using an EM algorithm with the repgenHMM and IGoR tools. Shared clonotypes were analyzed with the tcR package in R, and sharing was normalized by the product of cloneset sizes. To study raw recombination without the effects of thymic and clonal selection, out-of-frame nonproductive sequences were analyzed. TCRdb reprocessed the public reads (quality trimming at Q25 with fastp, clone calling with MiXCR) and kept in-frame beta chains. Records with the same CDR3 protein are collapsed into one entry carrying the most frequent genes and DNA. These V and J calls originate from TCRdb's pipeline instead of the authors' own analysis. This sample comprises approximately 500,000 distinct CDR3 sequences, less than 25% of them detected only once. The top ten constitute around 3% of the sample.

The same specimen was also included in a second study, on T cells expressing NK-cell markers. From the second report: In sorted CD3+CD56+NKG2C+, CD3+CD56+NKG2C- and CD3+CD56-NKG2C+ T-cell subsets from several donors, TCR beta-chain repertoires were profiled. Of the eight sequenced donors, seven were found to be HCMV-seropositive and one was found to be HCMV-seronegative. In several experiments an anti-gammadeltaTCR antibody was added to restrict sorting to alphabetaTCR-expressing T cells. In a handful of donors, the dominant CD3+CD56+NKG2C+ clonotypes were among the top 10 CD8+ clonotypes and accounted for 1.0-7.0% of CD8+ T cells. Those dominant clonotypes were again the most abundant among CD3+CD56-NKG2C+ cells in a handful of donors, at roughly 28.3-65%. Whether the expanded NKG2C-expressing T cell clones were specific for HCMV antigens was left unclear. The study sequenced eight donors, all healthy volunteers chosen at random: three men and five women. HCMV serostatus was determined by detecting HCMV-specific IgG in serum with a commercial ELISA kit. MIGEC was used to demultiplex reads and group reads by UMI, and MiTCR was used to assemble and quantify clonotypes. To exclude erroneous sequences, only TCR cDNA sequences supported by at least two reads were retained. The tcR package was used for downstream repertoire analysis, and clonotypes were matched between fractions using CDR3 nucleotide sequence together with V segment. Antigen specificity was annotated against VDJdb with VDJmatch, allowing one amino acid substitution in CDR3.

The sequenced sample was CD4+ T cells sorted from blood. The V and J segments used are TRBV12-3 or TRBV12-4 and TRBJ2-5; TRBD2 might be the D gene, on 6 matching bases. The sequence was collected from a woman aged 18-29 years in good health. The nucleotide sequence reads as follows: TGTGCCAGCAGTCCCGGGACTTATTACCAAGAGACCCAGTACTTC. Its amino acids are CASSPGTYYQETQYF.